The 9 T cell receptor beta chains below all came from one sample that was sequenced in a study of siplizumab effects on memory and regulatory T cells. Using immunoSEQ multiplex PCR, the repertoire was profiled, and TCRdb retains in-frame clones only, with some absent. The sample records some 110,000 clones, roughly 91% being singletons. Sequencing used CD4+ T cells sorted from blood. These receptors were taken from a human donor in good health.

This chain's CDR3 is CASSRTPVADTQYF. The CDR3 DNA reads TGCGCCAGCAGTAGGACCCCCGTAGCAGATACGCAGTATTTT. V is TRBV10-1 and J is TRBJ2-3; no clear D. The germline V and J ends were trimmed by 5 bases and 4 bases, with 13 bases remaining between them. Germline CDR1 WNHNN, CDR2 SYGVQD (reference sequence). The CDR3 has 14 residues.

The count of this clone is one. The rearrangement joins TRBV5-1 to TRBJ2-1, with D maybe TRBD2 (6 bases). The CDR3 consists of 16 residues. Germline CDR1 reads SGHRS; CDR2 reads YFSETQ. Between the trimmed V and J ends, which lost 4 bases and 4 bases, there was a span of 18 bases. CDR3 in amino acids: CASSISGAAGYNEQFF. The DNA for the CDR3 is TGCGCCAGCAGCATATCCGGGGCCGCGGGGTACAATGAGCAGTTCTTC.

This chain joins TRBV11-1 and TRBJ2-1, with D possibly called TRBD1 or TRBD2 (5 bases each). CDR3 length: 12 amino acids. Germline V lookup: CDR1 SGHAT, CDR2 FQDESV (reference sequence). With 1 base removed from V and 9 bases from J, the gap between germline ends came to 7 bases. This CDR3 reads CASSLGGREQFF. The CDR3 nucleotides read TGTGCCAGCAGCTTAGGGGGACGTGAGCAGTTCTTC.

The J gene is TRBJ1-1, the V gene TRBV2; possible D gene TRBD1, 6 bases. Germline loops: CDR1 SNHLY, CDR2 FYNNEI. This CDR3 is built from 14 residues. The V end lost 4 bases, the J end lost 6 bases, and 15 bases lay between the germline ends. The CDR3 DNA is TGTGCCAGCAGTGGAGGGGGAGTCGGCGCTGAAGCTTTCTTT. This sequence encodes CASSGGGVGAEAFF.

The chain employs TRBV5-5 and TRBJ2-7; possible D gene TRBD2, 6 bases. The CDR3 consists of 15 residues. In germline, CDR1 is SGHKS, CDR2 YYEKEE (reference sequence). V shed 0 bases and J shed 3 bases, with 13 bases lying between them. CDR3 bases: TGTGCCAGCAGCTTGGCCCTAGCGTCACACTACGAGCAGTACTTC. Translated, it gives CASSLALASHYEQYF. The whole variable domain, filled in from reference TRBV5-5 and TRBJ2-7, reads DAGVTQSPTHLIKTRGQQVTLRCSPISGHKSVSWYQQVLGQGPQFIFQYYEKEERGRGNFPDRFSARQFPNYSSELNVNALLLGDSALYLCASSLALASHYEQYFGPGTRLTVT.

The chain employs TRBV18 and TRBJ2-3; perhaps TRBD2 as D (5 bases). Trimming shortened V by 3 bases and J by 4 bases, and 11 bases separated the two germline ends. CDR1 KGHSH and CDR2 LQKENI come from the germline V gene. CDR3 length: 14 amino acids. CDR3 in amino acids: CASSPSVGADTQYF. DNA for the CDR3: TGTGCCAGCTCACCTTCTGTGGGAGCAGATACGCAGTATTTT. Together with reference TRBV18 and TRBJ2-3, the CDR3 gives the full variable domain: NAGVMQNPRHLVRRRGQEARLRCSPMKGHSHVYWYRQLPEEGLKFMVYLQKENIIDESGMPKERFSAEFPKEGPSILRIQQVVRGDSAAYFCASSPSVGADTQYFGPGTRLTVL.

The rearrangement links TRBV4-1 to TRBJ2-2, with D maybe TRBD1 (5 bases). Germline V lookup: CDR1 MGHRA, CDR2 YSYEKL. V lost 4 bases to trimming and J lost 4 bases, with 16 bases between them. The CDR3 runs to 16 residues. The CDR3, as DNA: TGCGCCAGCAGCCGTCAGGCAGGGTTAGGCACCGGGGAGCTGTTTTTT. Translating gives CASSRQAGLGTGELFF.

The rearrangement uses TRBV9 and TRBJ1-2; 7 bases align to TRBD1. Germline V gives CDR1 SGDLS, CDR2 YYNGEE. J was trimmed by 4 bases and V by 2 bases; bases with no gene match: 2. CDR3 size: 13 residues. CDR3 sequence (DNA): TGTGCCAGCAGCGTCCCAGGGGGCTATGGCTACACCTTC. Protein product: CASSVPGGYGYTF.

The chain joins TRBV7-2 to TRBJ2-7, with TRBD2 matching 9 bases. CDR1 and CDR2 from the germline V gene are SGHTA and FQGNSA. V dropped 6 bases and J dropped 3; count of bases not matched to a gene: 9. The CDR3 totals 15 residues. The CDR3: CASRPRTSDYYEQYF. In DNA, the CDR3 is TGTGCCAGCAGGCCAAGGACTAGCGACTACTACGAGCAGTACTTC.